The 14 T cell receptor beta chains listed next were all sequenced from one sample in a study of Ad26.COV2.S vaccination and SARS-CoV-2 variants. Measured with immunoSEQ multiplex PCR; TCRdb has only the in-frame clones, and not every one. The table includes over 450,000 clones, 70% to 90% detected once. Treatment defined: about 20 received Ad26.COV2.S at low or high dose, single or two shots; roughly five received placebo; per-sample allocation not given. Samples came from day 63 after the first vaccine or placebo injection. This sample comprised peripheral blood, obtained in a trial of Ad26.COV2.S vaccine versus placebo. The receptors here all came from a person aged 18-60 years who received the Ad26.COV2.S COVID-19 vaccine or a placebo.

The V call is TRBV5-5, the J call TRBJ1-3; possible D gene TRBD1, 6 bases. With 4 bases removed from V and 5 bases from J, the gap between germline ends came to 7 bases. The CDR3 is 12 residues long. Germline CDR1 reads SGHKS; CDR2 reads YYEKEE (reference sequence). The CDR3 sequence: CASSGTRNTIYF. CDR3 nucleotide sequence: TGTGCCAGCAGCGGGACAAGAAACACCATATATTTT.

V usage is TRBV18 and J usage is TRBJ1-6; possible D gene TRBD1, 5 bases. This CDR3 region has 16 residues. Germline lookup yields CDR1 KGHSH and CDR2 LQKENI. V dropped 1 base and J dropped 5 bases, with 12 bases sitting between them. The CDR3: CASSPQVGGNNSPLHF. CDR3 nucleotide sequence: TGTGCCAGCTCACCACAAGTTGGGGGGAATAATTCACCCCTCCACTTT.

This sequence joins TRBV5-1 and TRBJ1-1, with D possibly TRBD1 on 6 matching bases. The CDR3 has 13 residues. V lost 4 bases, J lost 5 bases, and 12 bases lay in between. CDR1 is SGHRS, CDR2 YFSETQ, per germline. The CDR3, as DNA: TGCGCCAGCAGCCTAGGGGGAGCGACTGAAGCTTTCTTT. Translation: CASSLGGATEAFF.

This clone was observed a handful of times. The genes are TRBV7-2 and TRBJ1-5; D call uncertain. This CDR3 has 13 amino acids. V lost 3 bases, J lost 1 base, and 4 bases lay in between. Per the germline V gene, CDR1 is SGHTA and CDR2 is FQGNSA. CDR3 nucleotides: TGTGCCAGCAGCTTGCGGAGCAATCAGCCCCAGCATTTT. Amino acid sequence: CASSLRSNQPQHF.

The chain has TRBV28 and TRBJ2-1, with D tentatively TRBD1 (6 bases). V dropped 6 bases and J dropped 2 bases, with 17 bases sitting between them. The CDR3 extends over 16 amino acids. The V gene's germline CDR1 is MDHEN and CDR2 SYDVKM. In DNA, the CDR3 is TGTGCCAGCAGCCCAATAAGGGGGTTCGCCTACAATGAGCAGTTCTTC. Its protein product is CASSPIRGFAYNEQFF. The full variable domain, completed using reference TRBV28 and TRBJ2-1, is DVKVTQSSRYLVKRTGEKVFLECVQDMDHENMFWYRQDPGLGLRLIYFSYDVKMKEKGDIPEGYSVSREKKERFSLILESASTNQTSMYLCASSPIRGFAYNEQFFGPGTRLTVL.

The chain couples TRBV11-2 to TRBJ1-2, with a tentative D call TRBD1 (6 bases). V was cut by 0 bases and J by 8 bases, with 13 bases left in between. Germline V gene data show CDR1 as SGHAT and CDR2 as FQNNGV. This CDR3 comprises 14 residues. For the CDR3, the DNA is TGTGCCAGCAGCTTAGATCGAGTAGGGGGAGGCTACACCTTC. It codes for CASSLDRVGGGYTF.

The CDR3 region is CASSLELGSTDTQYF. CDR3 nucleotides: TGCGCCAGCAGCTTGGAACTCGGAAGCACAGATACGCAGTATTTT. The chain combines TRBV5-1 with TRBJ2-3; D unclear. The germline V gene has CDR1 SGHRS and CDR2 YFSETQ. The CDR3 has 15 amino acids. The V and J ends lost 0 bases and 0 bases respectively, with 8 bases between them. The full variable domain, rest sourced from reference TRBV5-1 and TRBJ2-3, is KAGVTQTPRYLIKTRGQQVTLSCSPISGHRSVSWYQQTPGQGLQFLFEYFSETQRNKGNFPGRFSGRQFSNSRSEMNVSTLELGDSALYLCASSLELGSTDTQYFGPGTRLTVL.

This chain uses TRBV7-9 with TRBJ1-1, with D perhaps matching TRBD1 (5 bases). The V gene's germline CDR1 is SEHNR and CDR2 FQNEAQ (reference sequence). Trimming shortened V by 5 bases and J by 6 bases, and 10 bases separated the two germline ends. The CDR3 consists of 12 residues. DNA for the CDR3: TGTGCCAGCAGCCAGGACACTTCTGAAGCTTTCTTT. This encodes CASSQDTSEAFF.

This chain joins TRBV6-5 and TRBJ2-7; maybe TRBD2 (6 bases). The CDR3 runs to 16 residues. Trimming shortened V by 0 bases and J by 0 bases, and 12 bases separated the two germline ends. Germline CDR1 MNHEY, CDR2 SVGAGI. The CDR3 sequence is CASSYSMDYSSYEQYF. CDR3 nucleotides: TGTGCCAGCAGTTACTCGATGGACTATAGCTCCTACGAGCAGTACTTC.

CDR3 sequence reads: CASSYSTELYGYTF. As DNA, the CDR3 is TGTGCCAGCAGTTATTCGACAGAGCTCTATGGCTACACCTTC. The rearrangement joins TRBV6-5 to TRBJ1-2; perhaps TRBD1 as D (5 bases). Per germline, CDR1 MNHEY and CDR2 SVGAGI. This CDR3 comprises 14 residues. The V end lost 3 bases, the J end lost 4 bases, and 12 bases lay between the germline ends.

The chain links TRBV9 to TRBJ1-2; no firm D call. Germline CDR1 is SGDLS and CDR2 is YYNGEE. This CDR3 has 14 residues. Trimming removed 0 bases at V and 1 base at J, with 7 bases between. The CDR3 loop reads CASSVAPSNYGYTF. CDR3 DNA sequence: TGTGCCAGCAGCGTAGCCCCGAGTAACTATGGCTACACCTTC.

The genes are TRBV7-2 and TRBJ2-3; D might be TRBD2 (6 bases). The CDR3 runs 15 residues. The germline V gene encodes CDR1 SGHTA and CDR2 FQGNSA. Trimming removed 3 bases at V and 6 bases at J, with 16 bases between. This chain's CDR3 is CASSFGLSRTDTQYF. In DNA form, the CDR3 reads TGTGCCAGCAGCTTCGGACTATCTCGAACGGATACGCAGTATTTT.

This chain connects TRBV10-3 to TRBJ1-2; 10 nucleotides align to TRBD1. The CDR3 totals 14 residues. Germline lookup yields CDR1 ENHRY and CDR2 SYGVKD. The V segment lost 4 bases and the J segment 8 bases; nucleotides outside the gene matches: 7. The CDR3 region has the DNA TGTGCCATCAGTGTATGGGACAGGGGTGCCGGCTACACCTTC. Protein: CAISVWDRGAGYTF.

The genes are TRBV5-1 and TRBJ2-7, with a tentative D call TRBD2 (7 bases). V gave up 0 bases and J gave up 6 bases, with 10 bases separating them. The CDR3 totals 13 residues. Germline assignment: CDR1 SGHRS and CDR2 YFSETQ. The CDR3 reads CASSLDAGAEQYF. CDR3 nucleotides: TGCGCCAGCAGCTTGGACGCGGGGGCCGAGCAGTACTTC.